Listed below are T cell receptor beta chains from one sample, sequenced in a study of identical twins. TCRdb re-called the 5' RACE reads with MiXCR, one entry per CDR3 protein. The profile covers hundreds of thousands of distinct CDR3 sequences, with 8.6% appearing a single time and roughly 0.9% taken by the ten largest. This same sample was also part of a study on yellow fever vaccine responses in identical twins.

The source material was PBMCs. The receptor source for this set is a woman aged 18 to 35 in good health. Both conserved end residues are part of each CDR3. Each record gives: D gene, clone size, V gene, J gene, CDR3 DNA, CDR3 protein. The D gene is left open where the match is weak. A clone size is listed for some rows: how often the clone was seen (once, few, many), or a class if it is expanded.

D gene: NA; clone size: NA; V gene: TRBV5-5; J gene: TRBJ2-4; CDR3 DNA: TGTGCCAGCAGCCAGGACTTATCCAAAAACATTCAGTACTTC; CDR3 protein: CASSQDLSKNIQYF
D gene: NA; clone size: few; V gene: TRBV20-1; J gene: TRBJ2-3; CDR3 DNA: TGCAGTGCTTTCGGTTCACTCCTTCCCACTAGTAGCACAGATACGCAGTATTTT; CDR3 protein: CSAFGSLLPTSSTDTQYF
D gene: TRBD1; clone size: few; V gene: TRBV6-2/TRBV6-3; J gene: TRBJ2-7; CDR3 DNA: TGTGCCAGCGGACCGACAGGGAGCTCCTACGAGCAGTACTTC; CDR3 protein: CASGPTGSSYEQYF
D gene: NA; clone size: many; V gene: TRBV29-1; J gene: TRBJ2-1; CDR3 DNA: TGCAGCGTTGAAAGTAACAGGAACAATGAGCAGTTCTTC; CDR3 protein: CSVESNRNNEQFF
D gene: TRBD2; clone size: many; V gene: TRBV5-1; J gene: TRBJ2-1; CDR3 DNA: TGCGCCAGCAGCTTGAGGCGCCTAGCGGGGCCGGACAATGAGCAGTTCTTC; CDR3 protein: CASSLRRLAGPDNEQFF
D gene: NA; clone size: many; V gene: TRBV10-3; J gene: TRBJ2-7; CDR3 DNA: TGTGCCATCAGTGAAAGCGGGCCTGTGGACGAGCAGTACTTC; CDR3 protein: CAISESGPVDEQYF
D gene: NA; clone size: NA; V gene: TRBV20-1; J gene: TRBJ2-7; CDR3 DNA: TGCAGTGCTAGGGCCCCCGGGACTTTTTACGAGCAGTACTTC; CDR3 protein: CSARAPGTFYEQYF
D gene: NA; clone size: NA; V gene: TRBV7-8; J gene: TRBJ2-3; CDR3 DNA: TGTGCCAGCAGCTTATTGATCGTCCCCTCCTCTAGCACAGATACGCAGTATTTT; CDR3 protein: CASSLLIVPSSSTDTQYF
D gene: NA; clone size: NA; V gene: TRBV3-1; J gene: TRBJ2-5; CDR3 DNA: TGTGCCAGCAGCCAACCCTCCGCAGATAGGGGGAGGAGAGAGACCCAGTACTTC; CDR3 protein: CASSQPSADRGRRETQYF
D gene: NA; clone size: NA; V gene: TRBV7-2; J gene: TRBJ2-2; CDR3 DNA: TGTGCCAGCAGCGCCGGACGTCTGGGTAGGGGCGGGGAGCTGTTTTTT; CDR3 protein: CASSAGRLGRGGELFF
D gene: NA; clone size: NA; V gene: TRBV29-1; J gene: TRBJ1-1; CDR3 DNA: TGCAGCGTCTCGGGCTATAACACTGAAGCTTTCTTT; CDR3 protein: CSVSGYNTEAFF
D gene: NA; clone size: few; V gene: TRBV12-3/TRBV12-4; J gene: TRBJ2-7; CDR3 DNA: TGTGCCAGCAGTTTTCTATCCCAGCCCGGCTACGAGCAGTACTTC; CDR3 protein: CASSFLSQPGYEQYF
D gene: TRBD1; clone size: few; V gene: TRBV6-9; J gene: TRBJ2-2; CDR3 DNA: TGTGCCAGCAGTTACCCCCGGACGGGGACAGTGAACACCGGGGAGCTGTTTTTT; CDR3 protein: CASSYPRTGTVNTGELFF
D gene: NA; clone size: few; V gene: TRBV3-1; J gene: TRBJ2-7; CDR3 DNA: TGTGCCAGCAGCCAAGTGACTAGTGGAGCTAAGGACGAGCAGTACTTC; CDR3 protein: CASSQVTSGAKDEQYF
D gene: TRBD1; clone size: NA; V gene: TRBV20-1; J gene: TRBJ2-2; CDR3 DNA: TGCAGTGCCAAGAGGGCGGGACAGGCGAACACCGGGGAGCTGTTTTTT; CDR3 protein: CSAKRAGQANTGELFF
D gene: NA; clone size: few; V gene: TRBV29-1; J gene: TRBJ2-2; CDR3 DNA: TGCAGCTCGAGACAGGCGAACACCGGGGAGCTGTTTTTT; CDR3 protein: CSSRQANTGELFF
D gene: TRBD2; clone size: many; V gene: TRBV5-6; J gene: TRBJ2-1; CDR3 DNA: TGTGCCAGCAGCTTGGTAGGACTAGCGGCTTACAATGAGCAGTTCTTC; CDR3 protein: CASSLVGLAAYNEQFF
D gene: NA; clone size: NA; V gene: TRBV7-2; J gene: TRBJ2-3; CDR3 DNA: TGTGCCAGCAGCCCACCGGGGGGCTGGACTAGCACAGATACGCAGTATTTT; CDR3 protein: CASSPPGGWTSTDTQYF
D gene: NA; clone size: NA; V gene: TRBV4-3; J gene: TRBJ2-3; CDR3 DNA: TGCGCCAGCAGCCAAGATGTCAGCACAGATACGCAGTATTTT; CDR3 protein: CASSQDVSTDTQYF
D gene: TRBD2; clone size: few; V gene: TRBV7-9; J gene: TRBJ2-1; CDR3 DNA: TGTGCCAGCAGCTTAGGTGGACTAGCGGGAGTCAGTCGCGAGCAGTTCTTC; CDR3 protein: CASSLGGLAGVSREQFF
D gene: NA; clone size: NA; V gene: TRBV7-2; J gene: TRBJ2-2; CDR3 DNA: TGTGCCAGCAGCCCACGGACCGACGCTAACACCGGGGAGCTGTTTTTT; CDR3 protein: CASSPRTDANTGELFF
D gene: TRBD2; clone size: few; V gene: TRBV4-2; J gene: TRBJ2-3; CDR3 DNA: TGTGCCAGCAGCCTACTAGCGGAGAGCACAGATACGCAGTATTTT; CDR3 protein: CASSLLAESTDTQYF
D gene: NA; clone size: few; V gene: TRBV4-2; J gene: TRBJ2-2; CDR3 DNA: TGTGCCAGCAGAACCAACGCCCAAAACACCGGGGAGCTGTTTTTT; CDR3 protein: CASRTNAQNTGELFF
D gene: NA; clone size: NA; V gene: TRBV5-6; J gene: TRBJ2-1; CDR3 DNA: TGTGCCAGGAGCTCCGGGACTTCACCCTACAATGAGCAGTTCTTC; CDR3 protein: CARSSGTSPYNEQFF
D gene: NA; clone size: NA; V gene: TRBV7-3; J gene: TRBJ2-1; CDR3 DNA: TGTGCCAGCAGCTTAGCCTTCCAGGATGAGCAGTTCTTC; CDR3 protein: CASSLAFQDEQFF
D gene: NA; clone size: many; V gene: TRBV6-4; J gene: TRBJ2-2; CDR3 DNA: TGTGCCAGCAGTGACACGGACACCGGGGAGCTGTTTTTT; CDR3 protein: CASSDTDTGELFF
D gene: NA; clone size: NA; V gene: TRBV20-1; J gene: TRBJ2-7; CDR3 DNA: TGCAGTGCTAGAGACTTGGTACTCTCCAGCTCCTACGAGCAGTACTTC; CDR3 protein: CSARDLVLSSSYEQYF